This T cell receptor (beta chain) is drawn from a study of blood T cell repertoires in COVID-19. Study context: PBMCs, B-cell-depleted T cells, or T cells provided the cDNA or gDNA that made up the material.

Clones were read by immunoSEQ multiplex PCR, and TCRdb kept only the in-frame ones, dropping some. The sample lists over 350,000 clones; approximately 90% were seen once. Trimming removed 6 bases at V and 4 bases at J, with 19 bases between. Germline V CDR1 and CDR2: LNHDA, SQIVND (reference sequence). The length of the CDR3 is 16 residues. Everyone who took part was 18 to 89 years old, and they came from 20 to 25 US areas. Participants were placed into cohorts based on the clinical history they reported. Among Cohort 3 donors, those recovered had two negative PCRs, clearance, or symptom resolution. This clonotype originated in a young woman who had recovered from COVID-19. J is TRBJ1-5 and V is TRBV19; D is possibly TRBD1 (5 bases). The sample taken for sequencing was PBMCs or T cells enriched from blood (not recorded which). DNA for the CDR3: TGTGCCAGTAGGCCCGTTGGGGAGGGGAAGAATCAGCCCCAGCATTTT. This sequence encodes CASRPVGEGKNQPQHF.